This T cell receptor beta chain is from a study of blood T cell repertoires in COVID-19. About the research overall: Some COVID-19 samples were acute and others convalescent; all came from the United States, Italy and Spain.

In the authors' workflow: Amplification from reference gene primers served as the basis for estimated nucleated cell counts. Data came from immunoSEQ multiplex PCR; TCRdb stores just in-frame clones and leaves some out. Clone size and the V and J calls come from that table; the DNA yielded D and trimming. The sample lists a few hundred thousand clones; about 87% were seen once. This clone was seen a few times. V trimming: 3 bases; J trimming: 10 bases; junction bases outside the gene matches: 4. This CDR3 has 13 residues. Germline V lookup: CDR1 MNHNS, CDR2 SASEGT. Individuals aged roughly 18 to 95 years were recruited from about two dozen US areas.

The chain uses TRBV6-1 and TRBJ1-1; 11 nucleotides match TRBD1. The TCR comes from a woman under 30 who had recovered from COVID-19. Sequencing used PBMCs or T cells enriched from blood (not recorded which). CDR3 nucleotides: TGTGCCAGCAGTGACCGGGACAGGGGGTCAGCTTTCTTT. Translation: CASSDRDRGSAFF.